This section outlines one T cell receptor beta chain sequence together with its context. Its antigen is still unknown. Sequencing used immunoSEQ multiplex PCR; TCRdb keeps in-frame clones, though not all of them. The table includes 100,000 or so clones, about nine tenths detected once. The germline V and J ends were trimmed by 1 base and 0 bases, with 9 bases remaining between them. Germline assignment: CDR1 SEHNR and CDR2 FQNEAQ (reference sequence). CDR3 length: 15 amino acids. This sample was included in a study of OX40 agonist ivuxolimab in advanced cancers. Overall study context: At doses from 0.01 to 10 mg/kg, patients were given intravenous ivuxolimab every 2 weeks. Recorded diagnoses for dose-escalation patients were hepatocellular carcinoma, melanoma, renal cell or head and neck cancer. Males comprised 70% to 85% of the group, whose mean age was around 62 years (range 23 to 79).

General study points: Low normalized T-cell clonal expansion was also seen in some nonresponders.

The material was CD4+ or CD8+ T cells sorted from blood, obtained in a trial of the OX40 agonist ivuxolimab. This sequence originates from an adult with an advanced solid tumor such as melanoma, head and neck, liver or kidney cancer. This chain uses TRBV7-9 with TRBJ1-1; a weak D match, TRBD1 (5 bases). The CDR3 DNA is TGTGCCAGCAGCTTAGTTCAGGGCATGAACACTGAAGCTTTCTTT. Translating it yields CASSLVQGMNTEAFF.